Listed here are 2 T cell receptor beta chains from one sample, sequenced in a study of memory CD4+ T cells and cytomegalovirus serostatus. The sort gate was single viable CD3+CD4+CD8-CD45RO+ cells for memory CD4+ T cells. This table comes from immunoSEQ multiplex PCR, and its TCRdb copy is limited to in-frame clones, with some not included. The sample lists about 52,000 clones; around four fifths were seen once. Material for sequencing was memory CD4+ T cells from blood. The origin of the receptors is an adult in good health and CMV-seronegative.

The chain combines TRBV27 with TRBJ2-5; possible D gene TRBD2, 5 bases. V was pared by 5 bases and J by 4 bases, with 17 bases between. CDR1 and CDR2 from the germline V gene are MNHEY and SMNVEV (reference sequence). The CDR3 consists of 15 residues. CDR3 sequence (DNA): TGTGCCAGCAGTCCTAAGTCCGGACGGGGAGAGACCCAGTACTTC. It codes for CASSPKSGRGETQYF.

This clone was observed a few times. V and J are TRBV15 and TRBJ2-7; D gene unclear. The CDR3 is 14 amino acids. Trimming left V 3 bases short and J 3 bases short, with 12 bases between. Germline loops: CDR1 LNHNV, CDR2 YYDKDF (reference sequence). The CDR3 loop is CATSRDQVGYEQYF. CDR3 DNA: TGTGCCACCAGCAGGGATCAGGTTGGCTACGAGCAGTACTTC.